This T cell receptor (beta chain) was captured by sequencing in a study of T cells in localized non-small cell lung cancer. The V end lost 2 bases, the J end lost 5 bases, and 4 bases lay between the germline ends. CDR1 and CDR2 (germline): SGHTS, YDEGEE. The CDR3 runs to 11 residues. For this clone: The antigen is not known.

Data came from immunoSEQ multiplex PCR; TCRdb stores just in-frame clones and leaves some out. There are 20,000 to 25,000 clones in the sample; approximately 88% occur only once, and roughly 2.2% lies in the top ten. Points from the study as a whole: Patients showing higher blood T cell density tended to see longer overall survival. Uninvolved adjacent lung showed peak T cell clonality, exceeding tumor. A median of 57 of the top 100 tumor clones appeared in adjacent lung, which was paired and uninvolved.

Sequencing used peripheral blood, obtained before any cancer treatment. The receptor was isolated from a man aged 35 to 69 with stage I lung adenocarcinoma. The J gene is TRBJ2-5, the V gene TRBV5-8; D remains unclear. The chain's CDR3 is CASSLAETQYF. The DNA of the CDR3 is TGTGCCAGCAGCTTAGCGGAGACCCAGTACTTC.